The clone carrying this T cell receptor beta chain appeared many times. What it recognizes is unknown. The data derive from a study of molecular identifiers for immune sequencing clone quantification. At the level of the study: Replicate experiments divided RNA from around 18,000 or 91,000 naive CD8 cells into five parts and sequenced four.

Findings and limits, study-wide: Clones of above 20 RNA copies carried over 98% of effector molecules; in naive cells they carried under 1%. Spiked Jurkat TCR RNA equivalent to one cell reportedly surfaced among about 1 million naive cells.

Sorting recovered naive CD8 T cells on a CD8+CD4-CCR7+CD45RA+ profile. Looked up from germline, CDR1 is MNHEY and CDR2 is SVGAGI. CDR3 size: 17 residues. V was trimmed by 0 bases and J by 8 bases, leaving 22 bases between them. Each CDR3 protein gets one entry after TCRdb re-called the PCR reads with MiXCR. The sample has fewer than 350,000 distinct CDR3 sequences, about 23% seen once; the top ten hold around 0.7%. The sample was naive CD8+ T cells from blood, with Jurkat cell RNA spiked in. Indicated subset: FACS-sorted CD8+CD4-CCR7+CD45RA+ naive T cells. This TCR derives from a human donor in good health. Some libraries in this study had Jurkat cell RNA spiked in. The V call is TRBV6-5, the J call TRBJ1-2; D is possibly TRBD1 (5 bases). CDR3 nucleotide sequence: TGTGCCAGCAGTTACTCACGGGACGGAACTCGGGAGGGAGGCTACACCTTC. Its protein is CASSYSRDGTREGGYTF.